This T cell receptor (beta chain) was documented in a study of blood T cells in healthy people across ages. This clonotype appeared a few times. Sample-barcoded 5' priming and a J-beta primer mix drove a second PCR of roughly 7 to 11 cycles. In TCRdb, the 5' RACE reads were re-called with MiXCR into one record per CDR3 protein. Among fewer than 2,000,000 distinct CDR3 sequences listed, about two fifths were seen once. The CDR3 is 13 amino acids. In germline, CDR1 is SGHRS, CDR2 YFSETQ. Trimming removed 5 bases at V and 4 bases at J, with 12 bases between. The V and J genes are TRBV5-1 and TRBJ1-1, with D possibly TRBD1 on 6 matching bases. This TCR came from a human donor in good health. The sequenced sample consisted of blood. The CDR3 DNA reads as TGCGCCAGCAGGTTACAGGGCGTCACTGAAGCTTTCTTT. Its translation: CASRLQGVTEAFF.